This entry lists 28 T cell receptor beta chains sequenced from one sample in a study of cytomegalovirus exposure and HLA in healthy donors. Measured with immunoSEQ multiplex PCR; TCRdb has only the in-frame clones, and not every one. The sample holds 150,000 to 200,000 clones; about 81% are singletons and the top ten take about 1.2%. Material for sequencing was PBMCs. Every receptor here comes from a woman between 25 and 40 years old in good health and CMV-seronegative.

The chain couples TRBV23-1 to TRBJ2-6; TRBD1 matches 8 bases. TRBV23-1 is known as an ORF, though its function is uncertain. This CDR3 is 18 amino acids long. V was clipped by 4 bases and J by 2 bases; unmatched bases: 10. CDR3 coding DNA: TGCGCCAGCAGTCCCCCCGGCCCAGGGGGCACTGGGGCCAACGTCCTGACTTTC. Translated: CASSPPGPGGTGANVLTF.

The chain links TRBV6-4 to TRBJ2-5, with 12 nucleotides matching TRBD2. Germline values: CDR1 MRHNA, CDR2 SNTAGT. V gave up 4 bases and J gave up 6 bases; unmatched junction bases: 15. The CDR3 is 18 residues long. CDR3 sequence (DNA): TGTGCCAGCAGTGTATTCAGGGAGCTAGCGGGGGGGCTCCAGACCCAGTACTTC. Translation gives CASSVFRELAGGLQTQYF.

In this sample, this clone turned up once. The gene calls are TRBV2 and TRBJ1-1; possibly TRBD1 for D (5 bases). CDR1 SNHLY and CDR2 FYNNEI come from the germline V gene. The CDR3 is 17 residues long. Trimming pared 8 bases from V and 8 bases from J, leaving 30 bases between. The CDR3 coding sequence is TGTGCCAGCCTACTTCAATCCAAGCGACAGAGACCTTCCGAAGCTTTCTTT. Amino acids: CASLLQSKRQRPSEAFF.

The chain couples TRBV11-2 to TRBJ2-7; tentative D call: TRBD2 (6 bases). The CDR3 is 14 residues long. Between the trimmed V and J ends, which lost 2 bases and 4 bases, there was a span of 12 bases. The germline CDR1 and CDR2 sequences are SGHAT and FQNNGV. CDR3 bases: TGTGCCAGCAGCTTATTGCGGGGCTGGTACGAGCAGTACTTC. It encodes CASSLLRGWYEQYF.

The genes are TRBV7-3 and TRBJ1-3; possible D gene TRBD1, 5 bases. CDR3 length: 15 residues. V lost 5 bases and J lost 1, with 12 bases in between. The germline gives CDR1 SGHTA, CDR2 FQGTGA. In DNA form, the CDR3 reads TGTGCCAGCAGCCAGGGCCCCCAATCTGGAAACACCATATATTTT. It yields the protein CASSQGPQSGNTIYF.

The chain recombines TRBV6-1 with TRBJ2-5, with D perhaps TRBD1 (5 bases). Germline CDR1 reads MNHNS; CDR2 reads SASEGT. Trimming took 3 bases from V and 3 from J, leaving 17 bases between them. The CDR3 length is 16 residues. The CDR3 nucleotides are TGTGCCAGCAGTGATGGTGGGGCCGTGGGTGAAGAGACCCAGTACTTC. Translation: CASSDGGAVGEETQYF.

V is TRBV29-1 and J is TRBJ2-4, with 11 positions matching TRBD1. The germline CDR1 and CDR2 sequences are SQVTM and ANQGSEA. The V gene end was trimmed by 6 bases and the J gene end by 9 bases; junction bases not matched to a gene: 7. This CDR3 region has 13 residues. Here the CDR3 reads CSVGDRGAGIQYF. The CDR3 DNA follows: TGCAGCGTGGGGGACAGGGGGGCCGGCATTCAGTACTTC. The entire variable domain, with the rest obtained from reference TRBV29-1 and TRBJ2-4, is as follows: SAVISQKPSRDICQRGTSLTIQCQVDSQVTMMFWYRQQPGQSLTLIATANQGSEATYESGFVIDKFPISRPNLTFSTLTVSNMSPEDSSIYLCSVGDRGAGIQYFGAGTRLSVL.

This chain uses TRBV6-5 with TRBJ1-2; maybe TRBD1 (6 bases). The CDR3 has 15 amino acids. V was shortened by 0 bases and J by 4 bases, with 12 bases between the two germline ends. Germline V gives CDR1 MNHEY, CDR2 SVGAGI. DNA of the CDR3: TGTGCCAGCAGTTACTCGACTGGGGGCCTCTATGGCTACACCTTC. Translation gives CASSYSTGGLYGYTF.

The J gene is TRBJ1-5, the V gene TRBV28; D might be TRBD1 (5 bases). The CDR3 totals 15 residues. Germline CDR1 and CDR2: MDHEN and SYDVKM. The V end was cut by 6 bases, the J end by 7 bases, with 19 bases between. Here the CDR3 reads CASRSSAGIMQPQHF. The CDR3 nucleotides read TGTGCCAGCAGGTCCTCCGCAGGGATCATGCAGCCCCAGCATTTT.

The CDR3: CASSQRGGRETQYF. The CDR3 DNA follows: TGTGCCAGCAGCCAGCGGGGGGGCCGGGAGACCCAGTACTTC. The chain carries TRBV7-3 and TRBJ2-5; 10 bases are a match to TRBD2. The ends lost 5 bases at V and 5 bases at J; junction bases unmatched: 5. The germline V gene encodes CDR1 SGHTA and CDR2 FQGTGA. This CDR3 region has 14 residues.

The chain has TRBV10-2 and TRBJ1-6; TRBD1 might be the D (5 bases). This CDR3 has 15 residues. CDR1 and CDR2 from the germline V gene are WSHSY and SAAADI. Trimming stripped 4 bases from V and 2 bases from J, with 9 bases between. CDR3 DNA sequence: TGCGCCAGCAGTGTTTTGGGGCCCTATAATTCACCCCTCCACTTT. It yields the protein CASSVLGPYNSPLHF.

The V and J genes are TRBV14 and TRBJ2-1, with 13 bases lining up with TRBD2. Germline assignment: CDR1 SGHDN and CDR2 FVKESK. Unmatched junction bases numbered 4, after V lost 3 bases and J lost 2 bases. The CDR3 consists of 17 residues. The CDR3 DNA reads TGTGCCAGCAGCCATGGACTAGCGGGGGACGCCTACAATGAGCAGTTCTTC. This codes for CASSHGLAGDAYNEQFF.

A note on this clone: The DNA is omitted, as the CDR3 cannot be located on it reliably, and the CDR3 follows TCRdb's listing. This chain uses TRBV21-1 with TRBJ2-2; the DNA was not compared with TRBD2, the D call given in the table. TRBV21-1 is shown as a pseudogene. The CDR3 length is 17 residues, termini included. The CDR3 region is CASSAPIFAGGAGELFF.

The gene calls are TRBV7-9 and TRBJ2-1; D uncertain. Germline V gives CDR1 SEHNR, CDR2 FQNEAQ (reference sequence). Deletions cut 2 bases from V and 6 bases from J, with 14 bases between. This CDR3 contains 15 residues. Here the CDR3 reads CASSLRGAAGNEQFF. The CDR3 DNA is TGTGCCAGCAGCTTAAGAGGAGCCGCCGGCAATGAGCAGTTCTTC.

This clone was detected many times. The rearrangement uses TRBV4-1 and TRBJ2-1; the D gene is possibly TRBD1 (6 bases). The CDR3 totals 14 residues. The ends were cut back, 6 bases at V and 4 bases at J, with 13 bases in the middle. Germline CDR1 MGHRA, CDR2 YSYEKL. The chain's CDR3 is CASREQGQYNEQFF. The CDR3 DNA sequence: TGCGCCAGCAGAGAACAGGGACAATACAATGAGCAGTTCTTC.

The rearrangement uses TRBV6-1 and TRBJ1-1; 8 bases fit TRBD1. The CDR3 contains 15 residues. V was clipped by 6 bases and J by 0 bases; unmatched bases: 6. Germline V gene data show CDR1 as MNHNS and CDR2 as SASEGT. As DNA, the CDR3 is TGTGCCAGCAGCCTGAACAGGGGGATGAACACTGAAGCTTTCTTT. The encoded protein is CASSLNRGMNTEAFF.

This clone was seen a few times. The chain employs TRBV7-9 and TRBJ2-2, with unresolved D. The germline V gene encodes CDR1 SEHNR and CDR2 FQNEAQ (reference sequence). Trimming shortened V by 4 bases and J by 6 bases, and 21 bases separated the two germline ends. There are 17 residues in the CDR3. As DNA, the CDR3 is TGTGCCAGCAGCTCGACTCGGTTGCTAGACTCTCCCGGGGAGCTGTTTTTT. The encoded protein is CASSSTRLLDSPGELFF.

The genes are TRBV27 and TRBJ2-5; 9 bases fit TRBD2. The CDR3 extends over 15 amino acids. Trimming removed 2 bases from V and 5 bases from J; junction bases left unmatched: 6. CDR1 and CDR2 (germline): MNHEY, SMNVEV (reference sequence). The DNA for the CDR3 is TGTGCCAGCAGTTTAACCGCGGGGGGGCCCGAGACCCAGTACTTC. This codes for CASSLTAGGPETQYF.

The genes are TRBV4-1 and TRBJ2-7, with a weak D call TRBD2 (6 bases). Germline loops: CDR1 MGHRA, CDR2 YSYEKL. V was shortened by 1 base and J by 1 base, with 11 bases between the two germline ends. CDR3 length: 15 residues. The CDR3 region has the DNA TGCGCCAGCAGCCAAGTGGCGGGGCTGTCCTACGAGCAGTACTTC. Translation: CASSQVAGLSYEQYF.

This clone was counted between two and nine times. The V call is TRBV5-1, the J call TRBJ2-1, with D possibly matching TRBD2 (5 bases). V lost 4 bases to trimming and J lost 6 bases, with 11 bases between them. The CDR3 is 13 residues long. From germline, CDR1 is SGHRS and CDR2 YFSETQ. The CDR3 DNA follows: TGCGCCAGCAGCAAACCAGAGGGCAATGAGCAGTTCTTC. Residues: CASSKPEGNEQFF.

V gene TRBV30 combines with J gene TRBJ1-1; 7 positions agree with TRBD1. The CDR3 has 11 amino acids. The germline CDR1 and CDR2 sequences are GTSNPN and SVGIG (reference sequence). Unmatched junction bases numbered 2, after V lost 2 bases and J lost 8 bases. CDR3 nucleotide sequence: TGTGCCTGGAGTCGGACAGGCGAAGCTTTCTTT. This codes for CAWSRTGEAFF.

The CDR3: CASSEQYSNQPQHF. CDR3 DNA sequence: TGTGCCAGCAGTGAACAGTATAGCAATCAGCCCCAGCATTTT. The chain carries TRBV2 and TRBJ1-5; no firm D call. Germline V gene sequence: CDR1 SNHLY, CDR2 FYNNEI. This CDR3 contains 14 residues. The V and J ends lost 2 bases and 0 bases respectively, with 5 bases between them. Variable domain in full (rest from reference TRBV2 and TRBJ1-5): EPEVTQTPSHQVTQMGQEVILRCVPISNHLYFYWYRQILGQKVEFLVSFYNNEISEKSEIFDDQFSVERPDGSNFTLKIRSTKLEDSAMYFCASSEQYSNQPQHFGDGTRLSIL.

V is TRBV6-5 and J is TRBJ2-3; the match to TRBD1 covers 8 bases. There are 15 residues in the CDR3. With V trimmed by 6 bases and J by 0 bases, 5 bases remained unmatched. Germline lookup yields CDR1 MNHEY and CDR2 SVGAGI. In nucleotides, the CDR3 is TGTGCCAGCAGCCTGGACAGGGCTAGCACAGATACGCAGTATTTT. It translates to CASSLDRASTDTQYF.

The chain recombines TRBV6-1 with TRBJ2-7, with TRBD2 matching over 15 bases. The CDR3 sequence is 14 residues long. With 6 bases clipped from V and 6 bases from J, the junction kept 3 bases outside the gene matches. Germline V gene sequence: CDR1 MNHNS, CDR2 SASEGT. DNA of the CDR3: TGTGCCAGCAGGGGACTAGCGGGAGGCTCCGAGCAGTACTTC. Amino acid sequence: CASRGLAGGSEQYF.

J is TRBJ2-2 and V is TRBV27; 8 bases match TRBD1. V lost 6 bases and J lost 7; bases outside the gene matches: 13. The CDR3 sequence is 16 residues long. Germline V gives CDR1 MNHEY, CDR2 SMNVEV (reference sequence). Here the CDR3 DNA reads TGTGCCAGCAGAGGAAGACAGGGGAGTAGGGGCGGGGAGCTGTTTTTT. As protein: CASRGRQGSRGGELFF.

The chain employs TRBV7-2 and TRBJ1-2, with D possibly being TRBD1 (6 bases). This CDR3 region has 17 residues. In germline, CDR1 is SGHTA, CDR2 FQGNSA. Trimming removed 1 base from V and 1 base from J, with 16 bases in between. CDR3 sequence (DNA): TGTGCCAGCAGCTTAGTGACCGGCAGGGGCGGTAACTATGGCTACACCTTC. Amino acid sequence: CASSLVTGRGGNYGYTF.

The chain carries TRBV28 and TRBJ1-1, with D possibly matching TRBD1 (5 bases). Trimming pared 1 base from V and 10 bases from J, leaving 13 bases between. CDR3 size: 13 residues. Germline CDR1 and CDR2: MDHEN and SYDVKM. The CDR3 here is CASSLSGREGAFF. CDR3 coding DNA: TGTGCCAGCAGTTTATCAGGGCGGGAGGGAGCTTTCTTT. The full variable domain, in which reference TRBV28 and TRBJ1-1 provide the parts outside the CDR3, is DVKVTQSSRYLVKRTGEKVFLECVQDMDHENMFWYRQDPGLGLRLIYFSYDVKMKEKGDIPEGYSVSREKKERFSLILESASTNQTSMYLCASSLSGREGAFFGQGTRLTVV.

The chain couples TRBV27 to TRBJ1-2, with a tentative D call TRBD1 (6 bases). With 4 bases removed from V and 6 bases from J, the gap between germline ends came to 12 bases. The CDR3 has 13 amino acids. In germline, CDR1 is MNHEY, CDR2 SMNVEV (reference sequence). The CDR3 nucleotides read TGTGCCAGCAGTTCCTCCTCAGGGGATGGCTACACCTTC. Translated: CASSSSSGDGYTF.